Listed below are T cell receptor beta chains from one sample, sequenced in a study of shared clonotypes between healthy human individuals. Measured with immunoSEQ multiplex PCR; TCRdb has only the in-frame clones, and not every one. The sample holds roughly 200,000 clones, 66% seen once. Sequencing was carried out using memory CD4+ T cells sorted from blood. These receptors originate from a young man in good health. The CDR3 runs from the conserved cysteine through the conserved F or W.

>TRBJ2-3|TRBV9
CASSPRFLTDTQYF
>TRBJ1-1|TRBV6-5
CASSYYGDTEAFF
>TRBJ2-3|TRBV5-1
CASSSGTRTDTQYF
>TRBJ2-6|TRBV27
CASSLVPPLGANVLTF
>TRBJ2-1|TRBV12-5
CASGYTNSRESLGEQFF
>TRBJ2-5|TRBV25-1
CASRPSGGARWGTQYF
>TRBJ2-7|TRBV7-6
CASSLVSGRAYEQYF
>TRBJ2-3|TRBV11-3
CASSSGQGSTDTQYF
>TRBJ2-3|TRBV14
CASSSGQGPLSGYTDTQYF
>TRBJ2-2|TRBV4-3
CASSQGDRWAGELFF
>TRBJ2-7|TRBV11-3
CASSKQGDEQYF
>TRBJ1-2|TRBV11-2
CASSLGNRGFGYTF
>TRBJ2-3|TRBV5-1
CASSRGGYSTDTQYF
>TRBJ1-3|TRBV28
CASSLGSFSGNTIYF
>TRBJ1-4|TRBV7-6
CASSLSEGRKLFF
>TRBJ2-2|TRBV5-6
CASSLLLAGTGELFF
>TRBJ1-3|TRBV2
CASTPESSGNTIYF
>TRBJ2-1|TRBV6-5
CASSWQTGSNEQFF
>TRBJ2-4|TRBV30
CALEPDRAKNIQYF
>TRBJ2-1|TRBV5-3
CARSPYEDVGRSYNEQFF
>TRBJ1-1|TRBV7-9
CASSLALGTGLIERPEAFF
>TRBJ2-3|TRBV5-1
CASSKEPGLAGTDTQYF
>TRBJ2-7|TRBV28
CASRQGVYEQYF
>TRBJ1-2|TRBV2
CASSGDRVNYGYTF
>TRBJ2-7|TRBV7-9
CASGPPAYEQYF
>TRBJ1-1|TRBV9
CASSVAPEATEAFF
>TRBJ1-1|TRBV7-9
CAVGLGTEAFF
>TRBJ1-5|TRBV15
CATSRDQSWDKYQPQHF
>TRBJ1-5|TRBV5-1
CASSLGDRNQPQHF
>TRBJ2-3|TRBV28
CASRRQGADTQYF
>TRBJ2-2|TRBV29-1
CSVGLRRTGELFF
>TRBJ2-7|TRBV25-1
CASSAPNRAEQYF
>TRBJ2-1|TRBV7-2
CASSLSTGPYNEQFF
>TRBJ2-3|TRBV5-1
CASSRPETDTQYF
>TRBJ2-5|TRBV5-1
CASSYYGQAQETQYF
>TRBJ1-2|TRBV6-6
CASSYSRWTGMDYTF
>TRBJ2-5|TRBV4-3
CASSQVQGRSETQYF
>TRBJ1-1|TRBV6-5
CASSQQRFATEAFF
>TRBJ1-1|TRBV18
CASSPLAAEAFF